The rows below give T cell receptor beta chains drawn from one sample of a study of control samples from healthy donors and cancer patients. Sequenced by immunoSEQ multiplex PCR; TCRdb stores in-frame clones only, minus some. The table lists 75,000 to 100,000 clones, 88% of them singletons. The sequencing input was blood. These receptors were collected from a young man in good health. Each CDR3 is given with its conserved first and last residue. D genes are given only for firm matches. Only part of the rows carry a size: once, few, many, or a class if the clone is expanded.

j_gene,d_gene,abundance,v_gene,CDR3nt,CDR3aa
TRBJ2-7,NA,NA,TRBV12-5,TGTGCTAGTGCCGTTTCTGTTAACTCCTACGAGCAGTACTTC,CASAVSVNSYEQYF
TRBJ2-5,TRBD2,NA,TRBV5-4,TGTGCCAGCAGCTACCCGGGGGGAGCAGGAGGTTACTTC,CASSYPGGAGGYF
TRBJ2-7,TRBD1,NA,TRBV9,TGTGCCAGCAGCGTAAGACAGGGTGGAGAGCAGTACTTC,CASSVRQGGEQYF
TRBJ1-6,NA,once,TRBV19,TGTGCCAGTAGTATAGCTGGGCCTAATTCACCCCTCCACTTT,CASSIAGPNSPLHF
TRBJ2-3,NA,NA,TRBV7-9,TGTGCCAGCAGTCCGGCGCTCTTT,CASSPALF
TRBJ2-7,NA,NA,TRBV11-3,TGTGCCAGCAGCTTCTCGGGTGGGGAGCAGTACTTC,CASSFSGGEQYF
TRBJ1-1,NA,NA,TRBV12-3/TRBV12-4,TGTGCCAGCAGGCCGGGGGGAACTGAAGCTTTCTTT,CASRPGGTEAFF
TRBJ2-3,TRBD2,NA,TRBV9,TGTGCCAGCAGCGGGACTAGCGGGAGAGCAGATACGCAGTATTTT,CASSGTSGRADTQYF
TRBJ2-3,NA,NA,TRBV29-1,TGCAGCGTCTCGCAGGGACCGACAGATACGCAGTATTTT,CSVSQGPTDTQYF
TRBJ1-1,NA,NA,TRBV7-9,TGTGCCAGCAGCCCATCCCGGCAGAACACTGAAGCTTTCTTT,CASSPSRQNTEAFF
TRBJ2-7,NA,NA,TRBV6-2/TRBV6-3,TGTGCCAGCAGCCGGGACAACCTCTACGAGCAGTACTTC,CASSRDNLYEQYF
TRBJ2-1,TRBD1,NA,TRBV28,TGTGCCAGCAGTTATCCCCATCCGTGGACAGGGGAGATATCCTACAATGAGCAGTTCTTC,CASSYPHPWTGEISYNEQFF
TRBJ2-3,NA,NA,TRBV5-1,TGCGCCAGCGCACTCACAGGCCAGAGCACAGATACGCAGTATTTT,CASALTGQSTDTQYF
TRBJ2-2,TRBD1,once,TRBV11-2,TGTGCCAGCAGCCTGGGACAGGGGGGAGTGATCACCGGGGAGCTGTTTTTT,CASSLGQGGVITGELFF
TRBJ2-1,NA,NA,TRBV11-2,TGTGCCAGCAGCCATTATTCTGGCGGTAGCGGAACGAACTACAATGAGCAGTTCTTC,CASSHYSGGSGTNYNEQFF
TRBJ1-1,NA,NA,TRBV5-1,TGCGCCAGCAAACGATCGAGGGGTGGTAACACTGAAGCTTTCTTT,CASKRSRGGNTEAFF
TRBJ2-7,NA,NA,TRBV19,TGTGCCAGTAGTATTTCCTCGGGATGGGACGAGCAGTACTTC,CASSISSGWDEQYF
TRBJ2-2,TRBD2,NA,TRBV27,TGTGCCAGCAGTTTGTGGGGGACTAGCGGGACCGGGGAGCTGTTTTTT,CASSLWGTSGTGELFF
TRBJ2-5,TRBD1,NA,TRBV5-6,TGTGCCAGCAGCTTGGGGGGACAGGCGACCCAAGAGACCCAGTACTTC,CASSLGGQATQETQYF
TRBJ2-2,NA,NA,TRBV27,TGTGCCAGCAGTAGGGGCTATGGTTCCACCGGGGAGCTGTTTTTT,CASSRGYGSTGELFF
TRBJ2-5,NA,NA,TRBV19,TGTGCCAGTAGTATAGGTAAAGGGGGAGTGATGAAGGCCCAGTACTTC,CASSIGKGGVMKAQYF
TRBJ2-7,TRBD2,NA,TRBV15,TGTGCCACCAGCCAACTAGCGGGAGTCCACGAGCAGTACTTC,CATSQLAGVHEQYF